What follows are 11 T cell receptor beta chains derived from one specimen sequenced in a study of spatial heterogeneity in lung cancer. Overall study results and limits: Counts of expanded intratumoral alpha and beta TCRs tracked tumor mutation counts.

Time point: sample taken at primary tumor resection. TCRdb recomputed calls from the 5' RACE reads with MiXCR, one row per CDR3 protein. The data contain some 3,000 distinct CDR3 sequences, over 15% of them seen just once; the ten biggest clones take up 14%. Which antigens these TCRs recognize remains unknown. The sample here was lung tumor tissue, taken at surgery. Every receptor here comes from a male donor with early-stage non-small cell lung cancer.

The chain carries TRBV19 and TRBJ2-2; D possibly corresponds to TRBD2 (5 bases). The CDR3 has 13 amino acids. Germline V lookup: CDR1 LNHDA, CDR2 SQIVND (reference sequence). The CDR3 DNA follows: TGTGGCTGCCGGCGGACTAACACCGGGGAGCTGTTTTTT. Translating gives CGCRRTNTGELFF.

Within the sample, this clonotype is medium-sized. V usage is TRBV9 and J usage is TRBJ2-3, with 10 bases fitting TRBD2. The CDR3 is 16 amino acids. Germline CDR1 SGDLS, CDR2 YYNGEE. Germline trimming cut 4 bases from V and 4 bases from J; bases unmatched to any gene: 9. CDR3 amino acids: CASSPQGAGGPDTQYF. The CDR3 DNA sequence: TGTGCCAGCAGCCCCCAAGGAGCGGGGGGGCCAGATACGCAGTATTTT.

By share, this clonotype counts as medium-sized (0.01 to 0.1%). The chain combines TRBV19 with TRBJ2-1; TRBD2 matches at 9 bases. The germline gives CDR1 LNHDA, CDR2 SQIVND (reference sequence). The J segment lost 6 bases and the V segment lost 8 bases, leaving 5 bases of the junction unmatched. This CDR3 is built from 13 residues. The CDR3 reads CASSSGALNEQFF. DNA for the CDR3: TGTGCCAGTTCTAGCGGGGCCCTCAATGAGCAGTTCTTC.

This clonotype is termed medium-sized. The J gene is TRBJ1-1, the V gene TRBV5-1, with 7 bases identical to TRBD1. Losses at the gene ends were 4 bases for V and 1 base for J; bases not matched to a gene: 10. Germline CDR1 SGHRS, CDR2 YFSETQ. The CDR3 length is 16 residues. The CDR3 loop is CASSKEGTAENTEAFF. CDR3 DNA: TGCGCCAGCAGCAAGGAAGGGACAGCCGAGAACACTGAAGCTTTCTTT.

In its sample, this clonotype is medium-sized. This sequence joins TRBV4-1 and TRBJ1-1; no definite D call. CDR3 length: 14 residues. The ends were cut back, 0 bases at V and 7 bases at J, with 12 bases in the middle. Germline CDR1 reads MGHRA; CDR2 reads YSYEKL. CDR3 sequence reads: CASSQDIDRREAFF. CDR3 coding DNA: TGCGCCAGCAGCCAAGATATTGACCGTCGTGAAGCTTTCTTT.

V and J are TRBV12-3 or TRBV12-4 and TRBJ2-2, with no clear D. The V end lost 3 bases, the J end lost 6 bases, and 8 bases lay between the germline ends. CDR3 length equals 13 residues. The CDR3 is CASSFGISGELFF. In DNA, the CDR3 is TGTGCCAGCAGTTTCGGCATATCCGGGGAGCTGTTTTTT.

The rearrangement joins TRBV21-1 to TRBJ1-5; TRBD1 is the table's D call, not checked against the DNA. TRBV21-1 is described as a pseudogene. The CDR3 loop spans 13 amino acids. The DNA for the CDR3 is TGTGCCAGCAGCAAACGCTGGGACCAGCCCCAGCATTTT. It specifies CASSKRWDQPQHF.

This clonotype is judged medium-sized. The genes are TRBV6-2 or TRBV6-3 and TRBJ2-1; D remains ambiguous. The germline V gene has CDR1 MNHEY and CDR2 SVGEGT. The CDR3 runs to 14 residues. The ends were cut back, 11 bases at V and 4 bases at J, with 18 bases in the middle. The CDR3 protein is CASSAAERYNEQFF. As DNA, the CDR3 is TGTGCCTCCTCGGCGGCCGAACGATACAATGAGCAGTTCTTC.

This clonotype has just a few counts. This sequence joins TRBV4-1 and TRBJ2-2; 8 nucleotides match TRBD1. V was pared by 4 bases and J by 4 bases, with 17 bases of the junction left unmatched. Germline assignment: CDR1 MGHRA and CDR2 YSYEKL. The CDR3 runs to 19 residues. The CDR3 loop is CASSPLLRTGRASTGELFF. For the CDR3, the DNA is TGCGCCAGCAGCCCGCTACTACGGACAGGGCGAGCTTCCACCGGGGAGCTGTTTTTT.

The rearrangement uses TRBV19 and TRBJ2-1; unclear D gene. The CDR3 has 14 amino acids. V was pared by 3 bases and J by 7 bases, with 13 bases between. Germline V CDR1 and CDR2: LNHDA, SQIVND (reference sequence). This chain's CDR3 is CASSMWGNYNEQFF. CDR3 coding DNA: TGTGCCAGTAGTATGTGGGGTAACTATAATGAGCAGTTCTTC.

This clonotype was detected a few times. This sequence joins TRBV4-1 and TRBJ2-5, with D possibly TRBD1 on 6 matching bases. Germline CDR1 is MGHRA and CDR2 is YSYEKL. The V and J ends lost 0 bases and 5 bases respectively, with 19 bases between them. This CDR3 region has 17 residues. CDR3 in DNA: TGCGCCAGCAGCCAAGATCTAGGGGGACGGTTGGTGGAGACCCAGTACTTC. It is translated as CASSQDLGGRLVETQYF.